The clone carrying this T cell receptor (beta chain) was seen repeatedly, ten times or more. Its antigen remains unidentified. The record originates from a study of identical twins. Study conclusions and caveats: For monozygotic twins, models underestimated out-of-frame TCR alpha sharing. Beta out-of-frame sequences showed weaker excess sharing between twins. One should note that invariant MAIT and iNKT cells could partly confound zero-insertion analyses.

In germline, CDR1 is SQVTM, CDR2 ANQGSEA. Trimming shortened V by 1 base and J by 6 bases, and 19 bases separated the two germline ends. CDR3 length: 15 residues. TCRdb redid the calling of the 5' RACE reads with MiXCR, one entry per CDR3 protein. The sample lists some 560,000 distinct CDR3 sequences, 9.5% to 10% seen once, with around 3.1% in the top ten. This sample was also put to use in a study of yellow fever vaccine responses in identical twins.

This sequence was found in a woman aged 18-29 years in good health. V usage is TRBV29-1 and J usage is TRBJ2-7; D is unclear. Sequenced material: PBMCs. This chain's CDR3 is CSVEVSVRESLEQYF. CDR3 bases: TGCAGCGTTGAAGTGTCGGTAAGGGAATCCCTCGAGCAGTACTTC.